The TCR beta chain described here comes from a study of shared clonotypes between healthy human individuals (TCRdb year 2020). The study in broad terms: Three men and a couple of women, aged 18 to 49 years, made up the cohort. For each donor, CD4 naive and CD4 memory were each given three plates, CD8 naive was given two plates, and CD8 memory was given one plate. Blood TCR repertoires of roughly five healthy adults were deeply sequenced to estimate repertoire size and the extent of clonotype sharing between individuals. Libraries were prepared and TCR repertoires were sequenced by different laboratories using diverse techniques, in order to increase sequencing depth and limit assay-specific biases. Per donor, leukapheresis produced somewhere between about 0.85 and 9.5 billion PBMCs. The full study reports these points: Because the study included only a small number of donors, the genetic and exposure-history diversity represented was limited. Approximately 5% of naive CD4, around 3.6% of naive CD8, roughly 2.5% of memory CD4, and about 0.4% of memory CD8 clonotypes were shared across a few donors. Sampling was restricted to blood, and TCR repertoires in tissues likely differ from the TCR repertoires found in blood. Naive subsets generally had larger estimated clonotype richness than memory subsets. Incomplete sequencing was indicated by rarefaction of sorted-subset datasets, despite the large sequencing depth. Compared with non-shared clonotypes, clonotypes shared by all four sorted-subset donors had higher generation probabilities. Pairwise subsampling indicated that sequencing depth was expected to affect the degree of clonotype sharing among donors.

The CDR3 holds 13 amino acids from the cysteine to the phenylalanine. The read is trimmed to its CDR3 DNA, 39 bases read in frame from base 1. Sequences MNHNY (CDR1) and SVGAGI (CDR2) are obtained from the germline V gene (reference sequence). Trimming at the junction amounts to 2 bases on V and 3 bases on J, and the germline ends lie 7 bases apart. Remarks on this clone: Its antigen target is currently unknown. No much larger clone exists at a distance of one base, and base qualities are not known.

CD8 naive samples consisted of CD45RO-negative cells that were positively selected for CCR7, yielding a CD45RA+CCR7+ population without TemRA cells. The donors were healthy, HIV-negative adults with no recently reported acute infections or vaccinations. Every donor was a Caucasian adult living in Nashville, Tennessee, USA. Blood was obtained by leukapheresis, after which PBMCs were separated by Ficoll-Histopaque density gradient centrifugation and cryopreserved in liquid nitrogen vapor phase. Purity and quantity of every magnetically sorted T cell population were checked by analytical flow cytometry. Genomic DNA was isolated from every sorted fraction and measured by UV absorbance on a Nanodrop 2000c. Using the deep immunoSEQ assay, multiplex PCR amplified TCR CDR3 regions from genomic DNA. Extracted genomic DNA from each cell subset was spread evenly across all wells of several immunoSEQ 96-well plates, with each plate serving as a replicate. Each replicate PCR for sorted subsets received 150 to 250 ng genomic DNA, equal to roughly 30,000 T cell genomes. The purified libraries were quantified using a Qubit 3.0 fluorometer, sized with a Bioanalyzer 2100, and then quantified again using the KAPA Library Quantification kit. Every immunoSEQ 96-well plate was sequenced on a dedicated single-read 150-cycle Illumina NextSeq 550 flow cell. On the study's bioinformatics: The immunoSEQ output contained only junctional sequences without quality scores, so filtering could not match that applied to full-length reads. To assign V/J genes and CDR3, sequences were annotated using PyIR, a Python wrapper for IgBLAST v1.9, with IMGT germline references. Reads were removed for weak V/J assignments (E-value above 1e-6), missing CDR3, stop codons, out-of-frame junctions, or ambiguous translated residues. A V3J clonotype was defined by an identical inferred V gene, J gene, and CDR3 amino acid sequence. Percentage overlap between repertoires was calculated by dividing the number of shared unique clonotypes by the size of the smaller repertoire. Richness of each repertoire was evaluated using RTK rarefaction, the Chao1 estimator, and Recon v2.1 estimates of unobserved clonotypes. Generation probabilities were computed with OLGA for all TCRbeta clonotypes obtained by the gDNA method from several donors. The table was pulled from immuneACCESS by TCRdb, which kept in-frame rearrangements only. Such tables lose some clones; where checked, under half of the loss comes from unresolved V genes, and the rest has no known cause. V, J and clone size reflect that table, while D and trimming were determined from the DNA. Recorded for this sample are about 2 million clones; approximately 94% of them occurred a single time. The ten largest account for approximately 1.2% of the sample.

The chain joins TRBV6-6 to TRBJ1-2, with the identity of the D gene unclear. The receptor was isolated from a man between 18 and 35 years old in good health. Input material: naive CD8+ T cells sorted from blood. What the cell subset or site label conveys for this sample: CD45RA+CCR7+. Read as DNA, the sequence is TGTGCCAGCAGTTACGGCAGTCACTATGGCTACACCTTC. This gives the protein CASSYGSHYGYTF.